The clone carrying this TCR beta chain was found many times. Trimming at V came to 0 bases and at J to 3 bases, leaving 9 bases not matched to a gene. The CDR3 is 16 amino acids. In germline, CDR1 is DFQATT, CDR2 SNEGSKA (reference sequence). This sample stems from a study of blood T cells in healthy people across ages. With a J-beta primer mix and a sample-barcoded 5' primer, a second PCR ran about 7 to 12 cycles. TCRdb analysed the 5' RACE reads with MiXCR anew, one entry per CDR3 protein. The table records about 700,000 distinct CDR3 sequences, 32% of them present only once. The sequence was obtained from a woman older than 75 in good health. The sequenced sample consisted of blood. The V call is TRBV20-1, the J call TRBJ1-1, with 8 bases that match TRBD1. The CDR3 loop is CSARDLMTGAYTEAFF. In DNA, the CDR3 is TGCAGTGCTAGAGACCTTATGACAGGGGCTTACACTGAAGCTTTCTTT.